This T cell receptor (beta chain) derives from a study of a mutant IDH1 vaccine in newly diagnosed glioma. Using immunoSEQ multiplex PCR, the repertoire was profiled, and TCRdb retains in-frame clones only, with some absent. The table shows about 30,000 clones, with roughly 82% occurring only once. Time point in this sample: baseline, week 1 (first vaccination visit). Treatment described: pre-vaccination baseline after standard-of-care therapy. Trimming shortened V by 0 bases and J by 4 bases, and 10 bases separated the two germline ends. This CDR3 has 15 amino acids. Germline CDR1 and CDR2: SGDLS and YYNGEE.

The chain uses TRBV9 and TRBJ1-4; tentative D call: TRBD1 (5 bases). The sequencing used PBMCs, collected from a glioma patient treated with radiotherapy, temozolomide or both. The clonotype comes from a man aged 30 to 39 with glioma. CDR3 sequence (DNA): TGTGCCAGCAGCGTAGGGGGGTTTAGTAATGAAAAACTGTTTTTT. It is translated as CASSVGGFSNEKLFF.